This T cell receptor (beta chain) emerged from a study of T-cell memory formation after mild COVID-19. Study findings and constraints: Pre-infection memory already had some responding clones, implying cross-reactive memory joined.

TCRdb processed the 5' RACE reads anew with MiXCR; each CDR3 protein has one entry. The data show hundreds of thousands of distinct CDR3 sequences, over 15% seen once. This clonotype was observed a few times. The antigen remains unidentified. Per germline, CDR1 MDHEN and CDR2 SYDVKM. The CDR3 loop spans 16 amino acids. V gave up 6 bases and J gave up 5 bases, with 22 bases separating them. This sequence originates from a man aged 18-30 years who had mild COVID-19 (a few samples of this study predate the infection). Cell type and time point are not known. The chain couples TRBV28 to TRBJ2-5, with D perhaps matching TRBD1 (5 bases). The sequencing input was PBMCs or a T cell subset sorted from them (not recorded which). The CDR3 nucleotides read TGTGCCAGCAGCTCGGCCTACGACAGTCACCCGGAGACCCAGTACTTC. The encoded protein is CASSSAYDSHPETQYF.